These 26 T cell receptor beta chains were all obtained from the same sample, sequenced in a study of blood T cell repertoires in COVID-19. Method: immunoSEQ multiplex PCR; TCRdb's copy keeps in-frame clones and lacks some. The sample has about 270,000 clones, approximately 80% seen once. Specimen: peripheral blood. These receptor sequences come from a human donor in a cohort sampled during active COVID-19.

The rearrangement uses TRBV7-9 and TRBJ2-7; 7 bases are shared with TRBD1. The CDR3 has 16 residues. Per germline, CDR1 SEHNR and CDR2 FQNEAQ (reference sequence). The junction had 12 bases not matched to a gene; V was cut back by 4 bases and J by 3 bases. For the CDR3, the DNA is TGTGCCAGCAGCTACCCCCCAGGGGGTATGGGCTACGAGCAGTACTTC. This translates into CASSYPPGGMGYEQYF.

The J gene is TRBJ2-3, the V gene TRBV7-8; weak D call: TRBD1 (6 bases). In germline, CDR1 is SGHVS, CDR2 FQNEAQ. This CDR3 has 17 residues. Between the trimmed V and J ends, which lost 6 bases and 4 bases, there was a span of 23 bases. The DNA for the CDR3 is TGTGCCAGCAGTCATAAAGCGGTGGGGGCGCTCCCAGATACGCAGTATTTT. Amino acid sequence: CASSHKAVGALPDTQYF.

The chain uses TRBV28 and TRBJ1-6; D not resolved. This CDR3 has 14 amino acids. Germline-derived CDR1 and CDR2 are MDHEN and SYDVKM. The V end lost 8 bases, the J end lost 2 bases, and 10 bases lay between the germline ends. The CDR3 sequence: CASFGGAYNSPLHF. The CDR3 DNA sequence: TGTGCCAGCTTCGGAGGCGCCTATAATTCACCCCTCCACTTT.

The chain couples TRBV7-2 to TRBJ1-1; D unclear. The V end was cut by 6 bases, the J end by 0 bases, with 11 bases between. The germline V gene has CDR1 SGHTA and CDR2 FQGNSA. CDR3 size: 14 residues. In DNA, the CDR3 is TGTGCCAGCAGACAGTCACCAATGAACACTGAAGCTTTCTTT. Translated, it gives CASRQSPMNTEAFF.

This chain links TRBV11-2 with TRBJ2-1; TRBD2 matches at 11 bases. CDR3 length: 16 amino acids. J lost 5 bases, V lost 7 bases, and 10 bases had no gene match. CDR1 is SGHAT and CDR2 is FQNNGV in the germline V gene. The CDR3 coding sequence is TGTGCCAGCAAATTACTAGCGGGAGTTCCGGACAATGAGCAGTTCTTC. As protein: CASKLLAGVPDNEQFF.

The chain carries TRBV28 and TRBJ2-7; D gene ambiguous. V lost 3 bases and J lost 0, with 9 bases in between. This CDR3 has 14 residues. Germline V gives CDR1 MDHEN, CDR2 SYDVKM. This chain's CDR3 is CASSLSTVSYEQYF. CDR3 coding DNA: TGTGCCAGCAGTTTGAGCACGGTCTCCTACGAGCAGTACTTC.

The rearrangement joins TRBV2 to TRBJ2-7; tentatively, D is TRBD1 (8 bases). The V end was cut by 6 bases, the J end by 5 bases, with 17 bases between. This CDR3 comprises 14 residues. Germline V lookup: CDR1 SNHLY, CDR2 FYNNEI. CDR3 protein: CASRTGGGVHEQYF. In DNA, the CDR3 is TGTGCCAGCAGAACAGGGGGGGGAGTCCACGAGCAGTACTTC.

The chain has TRBV27 and TRBJ2-1; 9 positions agree with TRBD2. J lost 8 bases, V lost 7 bases, and 9 bases had no gene match. Germline CDR1 reads MNHEY; CDR2 reads SMNVEV (reference sequence). The CDR3 covers 14 residues. The CDR3: CASILASGAHEQFF. Written as DNA, the CDR3 is TGTGCCAGCATATTGGCTAGCGGGGCTCATGAGCAGTTCTTC.

The genes are TRBV10-3 and TRBJ2-7; 10 bases are a match to TRBD2. Germline values: CDR1 ENHRY, CDR2 SYGVKD. V was pared by 4 bases and J by 5 bases, with 14 bases of the junction left unmatched. This CDR3 is 17 amino acids long. The CDR3 DNA reads as TGTGCCATCAGTGTCGGGCCCCTTCTAGCGGGAGCGGACGAGCAGTACTTC. As protein: CAISVGPLLAGADEQYF.

The chain has TRBV7-9 and TRBJ1-4, with D possibly being TRBD1 (5 bases). In germline, CDR1 is SEHNR, CDR2 FQNEAQ (reference sequence). The V end was cut by 5 bases, the J end by 4 bases, with 11 bases between. The CDR3 totals 14 residues. CDR3 residues: CASSRPGINEKLFF. CDR3 coding DNA: TGTGCCAGCAGCCGACCAGGGATTAATGAAAAACTGTTTTTT.

The CDR3 DNA sequence: TGTGCCAGCTCACCAAGATCCACGACAGGGCCCCCGCGGGACACTGAAGCTTTCTTT. Its protein is CASSPRSTTGPPRDTEAFF. The V call is TRBV18, the J call TRBJ1-1; 7 bases are a match to TRBD1. This CDR3 has 19 amino acids. Trimming took 2 bases from V and 3 from J; bases not matched to a gene: 18. Per the germline V gene, CDR1 is KGHSH and CDR2 is LQKENI.

The rearrangement uses TRBV4-2 and TRBJ2-3; 14 bases are shared with TRBD2. The length of the CDR3 is 17 residues. The germline V gene has CDR1 LGHNA and CDR2 YNFKEQ. V trimming: 3 bases; J trimming: 1 base; junction bases outside the gene matches: 3. The CDR3: CASSQGGLAGGTDTQYF. In DNA, the CDR3 is TGTGCCAGCAGCCAGGGGGGACTAGCGGGGGGCACAGATACGCAGTATTTT.

V is TRBV13 and J is TRBJ2-1; possible D gene TRBD1, 6 bases. Per germline, CDR1 PRHDT and CDR2 FYEKMQ (reference sequence). The CDR3 contains 18 residues. V dropped 0 bases and J dropped 0 bases, with 15 bases sitting between them. This CDR3 reads CASSLGLGGQSSYNEQFF. For the CDR3, the DNA is TGTGCCAGCAGCTTAGGCCTAGGAGGACAGAGCTCCTACAATGAGCAGTTCTTC.

The CDR3 DNA is TGTGCCAGTAGTATGTGGGACAGGGGGCTCGGGGAGACCCAGTACTTC. It is translated as CASSMWDRGLGETQYF. This sequence joins TRBV19 and TRBJ2-5; TRBD1 agrees at 12 bases. With 3 bases clipped from V and 5 bases from J, the junction kept 7 bases outside the gene matches. Germline V CDR1 and CDR2: LNHDA, SQIVND (reference sequence). CDR3 length: 16 amino acids.

The chain couples TRBV18 to TRBJ1-5, with 7 bases matching TRBD1. J lost 7 bases, V lost 5 bases, and 5 bases had no gene match. The CDR3 totals 13 residues. Germline values: CDR1 KGHSH, CDR2 LQKENI. The CDR3 is CASSIGTEQPQHF. The CDR3 nucleotides are TGTGCCAGCTCAATCGGGACAGAACAGCCCCAGCATTTT.

The genes are TRBV4-1 and TRBJ2-2, with no clear D. V was pared by 1 base and J by 7 bases, with 7 bases between. Germline CDR1 is MGHRA and CDR2 is YSYEKL. The CDR3 is 13 residues long. The DNA of the CDR3 is TGCGCCAGCAGCCAAGGAGTCTACGGGGAGCTGTTTTTT. Amino acid sequence: CASSQGVYGELFF.

This clone showed up just a few times. The chain recombines TRBV9 with TRBJ1-6, with D maybe TRBD1 (6 bases). V shed 4 bases and J shed 7 bases, with 15 bases lying between them. This CDR3 comprises 15 residues. Germline V gene data show CDR1 as SGDLS and CDR2 as YYNGEE. DNA for the CDR3: TGTGCCAGCAGCAAAGGACAGAGCTGGAATTCACCCCTCCACTTT. Its translation: CASSKGQSWNSPLHF.

J is TRBJ1-1 and V is TRBV18; perhaps TRBD1 as D (6 bases). Trimming shortened V by 2 bases and J by 4 bases, and 11 bases separated the two germline ends. This CDR3 has 14 residues. CDR1 and CDR2 from the germline V gene are KGHSH and LQKENI. CDR3 in DNA: TGTGCCAGCTCACCAAGGCAGGGGAGCACTGAAGCTTTCTTT. This gives the protein CASSPRQGSTEAFF.

This clone was picked up a small number of times. The chain has TRBV7-2 and TRBJ1-6; the D is unclear. Per the germline V gene, CDR1 is SGHTA and CDR2 is FQGNSA. The CDR3 has 16 amino acids. Trimming removed 1 base from V and 0 bases from J, with 7 bases in between. In DNA, the CDR3 is TGTGCCAGCAGCTTAGTCCGCAGCTCCTATAATTCACCCCTCCACTTT. Translating gives CASSLVRSSYNSPLHF.

V is TRBV4-3 and J is TRBJ2-3; weak D call: TRBD2 (5 bases). Germline loops: CDR1 LGHNA, CDR2 YSLEER. V was cut by 2 bases and J by 0 bases, with 9 bases left in between. The CDR3 totals 15 residues. CDR3 in amino acids: CASSQRRTSTDTQYF. The CDR3 nucleotides are TGCGCCAGCAGCCAACGACGGACTAGCACAGATACGCAGTATTTT.

The chain joins TRBV6-5 to TRBJ2-3; TRBD2 matches at 7 bases. Germline loops: CDR1 MNHEY, CDR2 SVGAGI. The CDR3 consists of 15 residues. Trimming cost V 2 bases and J 4 bases; bases outside gene matches: 6. CDR3 bases: TGTGCCAGCAGTTACGGGGGGGATCGGGCAGATACGCAGTATTTT. Translating it yields CASSYGGDRADTQYF.

This sequence joins TRBV5-4 and TRBJ1-1; 7 bases line up with TRBD1. The CDR3 has 15 residues. Germline values: CDR1 SGHNT, CDR2 YYREEE (reference sequence). Trimming removed 4 bases from V and 10 bases from J; junction bases left unmatched: 16. CDR3 nucleotides: TGTGCCAGCAGCCTGGAGACAGGGAGGACTAGCACAGCTTTCTTT. This gives the protein CASSLETGRTSTAFF.

V usage is TRBV4-1 and J usage is TRBJ1-6; D ambiguous. Germline V gene lookup returns CDR1 MGHRA and CDR2 YSYEKL. V was clipped by 1 base and J by 4 bases, with 8 bases between them. CDR3 length: 15 amino acids. The CDR3 here is CASSQVGGYNSPLHF. The CDR3 DNA follows: TGCGCCAGCAGCCAAGTGGGAGGGTATAATTCACCCCTCCACTTT.

The chain carries TRBV7-3 and TRBJ2-3; 11 nucleotides line up with TRBD2. Looked up from germline, CDR1 is SGHTA and CDR2 is FQGTGA. The ends lost 5 bases at V and 2 bases at J; junction bases unmatched: 12. This CDR3 has 18 amino acids. The CDR3 sequence: CASSQTSLAGGSTDTQYF. CDR3 coding DNA: TGTGCCAGCAGCCAAACCTCTCTAGCGGGAGGTTCCACAGATACGCAGTATTTT.

The gene calls are TRBV19 and TRBJ1-1; 7 bases are shared with TRBD1. The CDR3 runs 18 residues. V was pared by 1 base and J by 0 bases, with 11 bases of the junction left unmatched. Germline V lookup: CDR1 LNHDA, CDR2 SQIVND (reference sequence). CDR3 region: CASSIVKGARSLNTEAFF. The CDR3 nucleotides read TGTGCCAGTAGTATAGTCAAGGGGGCGCGATCATTGAACACTGAAGCTTTCTTT.

The chain is built from TRBV12-3 or TRBV12-4 and TRBJ1-2; possibly TRBD1 for D (5 bases). The V end was cut by 5 bases, the J end by 8 bases, with 12 bases between. The CDR3 has 12 residues. The CDR3 sequence is CASSVRQWGYTF. The CDR3 DNA reads as TGTGCCAGCAGTGTGAGACAGTGGGGCTACACCTTC.